This TCR beta chain was observed in a study of cytomegalovirus exposure and HLA in healthy donors. Study summary: Approximately 190 million T cells yielded 120 million or so unique TCR beta sequences, as an earlier analysis found. General study points: Cytomegalovirus status, reportedly, was diagnosed with high specificity and sensitivity by the classifier. Later work found most CMV-associated TCR beta chains apparently HLA-restricted.

The PCR contained 60 Vbeta and 13 Jbeta primers. Generated by immunoSEQ multiplex PCR, the TCRdb table keeps only in-frame clones and is missing some. This listing includes tens of thousands of clones. On this clone itself: Its antigen is undetermined.

This clonotype originated in a human donor in good health. Input material: PBMCs.

CDR3 in amino acids: CASSATNRVETQYF. The CDR3 coding sequence is TGTGCCAGCAGCGCCACCAACCGGGTAGAGACCCAGTACTTC. The chain joins TRBV9 to TRBJ2-5; D gene unclear. The V and J ends lost 3 bases and 4 bases respectively, with 13 bases between them. The V gene's germline CDR1 is SGDLS and CDR2 YYNGEE. The CDR3 consists of 14 residues.